These 3 T cell receptor beta chains share one sample of origin, sequenced in a study of cytomegalovirus exposure and HLA in healthy donors. With 60 Vbeta and 13 Jbeta primers, the PCR was carried out. Generated by immunoSEQ multiplex PCR, the TCRdb table keeps only in-frame clones and is missing some. The top ten clones hold about 11% of a sample with approximately 150,000 clones, more than 60% of them seen once. The specimen was PBMCs. The receptor source for this set is a man younger than 35 in good health and CMV-seropositive.

This chain uses TRBV2 with TRBJ2-7, with 9 bases fitting TRBD2. Trimming at V came to 0 bases and at J to 4 bases, leaving 7 bases not matched to a gene. The CDR3 has 16 amino acids. Germline V gene sequence: CDR1 SNHLY, CDR2 FYNNEI. CDR3 residues: CASSEAMTSGFYEQYF. Here the CDR3 DNA reads TGTGCCAGCAGTGAAGCAATGACTAGCGGATTTTACGAGCAGTACTTC.

The V call is TRBV5-6, the J call TRBJ2-7, with a possible D match to TRBD1 (5 bases). The germline V gene has CDR1 SGHDT and CDR2 YYEEEE. V lost 1 base and J lost 2, with 7 bases in between. This CDR3 has 13 residues. The CDR3 region has the DNA TGTGCCAGCAGCTTGAGGGGTACCTACGAGCAGTACTTC. Translated, it gives CASSLRGTYEQYF.

The J gene is TRBJ1-4, the V gene TRBV6-1; 10 nucleotides line up with TRBD1. The CDR3 consists of 13 residues. Germline V lookup: CDR1 MNHNS, CDR2 SASEGT. J lost 7 bases, V lost 6 bases, and 2 bases had no gene match. The CDR3: CASRTGGGEKLFF. The CDR3 bases are TGTGCCAGCAGGACAGGGGGCGGTGAAAAACTGTTTTTT.